Each of the 10 T cell receptor beta chains below was sequenced from the same sample in a study of blood T cell repertoires in COVID-19. Some clones are missing from TCRdb's copy, which holds only in-frame ones; the method was immunoSEQ multiplex PCR. The table includes 70,000 to 85,000 clones, around 93% detected once. Input material: peripheral blood. Receptors originate from a woman in her fifties or sixties with active COVID-19.

This chain links TRBV4-1 with TRBJ2-1; 11 nucleotides match TRBD1. Germline CDR1 reads MGHRA; CDR2 reads YSYEKL. The CDR3 extends over 16 amino acids. V was clipped by 3 bases and J by 8 bases; unmatched bases: 9. CDR3 sequence reads: CASSHAGTGGDDEQFF. The CDR3 coding sequence is TGCGCCAGCAGCCACGCCGGGACAGGGGGTGACGATGAGCAGTTCTTC.

The table lists this clone with a count of one. The V gene is TRBV3-1 (or the pseudogene TRBV3-2), the J gene TRBJ1-4; tentatively, D is TRBD1 (5 bases). Trimming shortened V by 1 base and J by 4 bases, and 10 bases separated the two germline ends. The CDR3 sequence is 15 residues long. CDR1 and CDR2 from the germline V gene are LGHDT and YNNKEL (reference sequence). CDR3 amino acids: CASSQARQGNEKLFF. The CDR3 coding sequence is TGTGCCAGCAGCCAAGCGAGGCAGGGTAATGAAAAACTGTTTTTT.

The chain uses TRBV6-1 and TRBJ2-1; D is perhaps TRBD2 (5 bases). The CDR3 is made up of 12 amino acids. V lost 0 bases to trimming and J lost 15 bases, with 12 bases between them. Germline V gives CDR1 MNHNS, CDR2 SASEGT. The DNA of the CDR3 is TGTGCCAGCAGTGAAGCGGCCGGAGGCCCGTTCTTC. This codes for CASSEAAGGPFF.

This clone has only one observation. The chain joins TRBV28 to TRBJ2-7; 7 bases are shared with TRBD1. V lost 3 bases, J lost 2 bases, and 10 bases stayed unmatched. CDR1 MDHEN and CDR2 SYDVKM come from the germline V gene. CDR3 size: 16 residues. CDR3 nucleotides: TGTGCCAGCAGTTTGCCCCGTACAGGGGACCCCTACGAGCAGTACTTC. Its protein is CASSLPRTGDPYEQYF.

The chain combines TRBV30 with TRBJ1-1; tentative D call: TRBD1 (6 bases). The CDR3 length is 13 residues. Germline CDR1 reads GTSNPN; CDR2 reads SVGIG (reference sequence). Between the trimmed V and J ends, which lost 3 bases and 14 bases, there was a span of 22 bases. CDR3 protein: CAWRGTGTTRGFF. DNA for the CDR3: TGTGCCTGGAGGGGTACTGGGACAACCAGAGGATTCTTT.

This clone appeared once. At one boundary the junction diverges from the germline segment, which might be a read error. The chain employs TRBV7-2 and TRBJ2-5; the D is unclear. This CDR3 has 13 residues. The germline V gene has CDR1 SGHTA and CDR2 FQGNSA. CDR3 residues: CASSLVRVGTQYF. DNA for the CDR3: TGTGCCAGCAGTTTAGTTCGGGTAGGGACCCAGTACTTC.

This clone was counted once. The rearrangement uses TRBV20-1 and TRBJ2-5, with D tentatively TRBD2 (5 bases). This CDR3 comprises 11 residues. Germline CDR1 DFQATT, CDR2 SNEGSKA (reference sequence). Trimming removed 6 bases at V and 4 bases at J, with 9 bases between. In DNA form, the CDR3 reads TGCAGTGCCGCGGCGGGAGAGACCCAGTACTTC. As protein: CSAAAGETQYF.

CDR3 in amino acids: CASSIQGANYGYTF. The CDR3 coding sequence is TGTGCCAGTAGTATTCAGGGGGCGAACTATGGCTACACCTTC. The chain is built from TRBV19 and TRBJ1-2; 8 positions agree with TRBD1. The junction had 2 bases not matched to a gene; V was cut back by 3 bases and J by 2 bases. The CDR3 is made up of 14 amino acids. From germline, CDR1 is LNHDA and CDR2 SQIVND (reference sequence).

The rearrangement joins TRBV4-2 to TRBJ2-7; the D gene is possibly TRBD2 (5 bases). Trimming removed 4 bases at V and 3 bases at J, with 13 bases between. Germline V gives CDR1 LGHNA, CDR2 YNFKEQ. This CDR3 spans 14 amino acids. The DNA of the CDR3 is TGTGCCAGCAGCCCCAGAGGGTCCCGCTACGAGCAGTACTTC. Protein product: CASSPRGSRYEQYF.

The chain couples TRBV11-2 to TRBJ2-4, with D maybe TRBD1 (6 bases). Per germline, CDR1 SGHAT and CDR2 FQNNGV. This CDR3 has 16 residues. The ends were cut back, 4 bases at V and 3 bases at J, with 16 bases in the middle. CDR3 sequence: CASSWTTGPGKNIQYF. The CDR3 coding sequence is TGTGCCAGCAGCTGGACCACAGGGCCGGGCAAAAACATTCAGTACTTC. The variable domain in full, with the rest retrieved from reference TRBV11-2 and TRBJ2-4, is EAGVAQSPRYKIIEKRQSVAFWCNPISGHATLYWYQQILGQGPKLLIQFQNNGVVDDSQLPKDRFSAERLKGVDSTLKIQPAKLEDSAVYLCASSWTTGPGKNIQYFGAGTRLSVL.